Included here is one T cell receptor beta chain sequence, with context. No antigen is known for it. A CD45RO-CCR7+CD27+CD95- phenotype identified naive CD8+ T cells. The CDR3 is made up of 17 amino acids. The germline V gene encodes CDR1 SGDLS and CDR2 YYNGEE. UMI-labeled 5' RACE TRB cDNA libraries were prepared from the cells. TCRdb re-called the 5' RACE reads, yielding one record per CDR3 amino acid sequence without DNA. This table lists over 8,000 distinct CDR3 sequences. This sample was included in a study of CXCR3-negative and CXCR3-positive naive CD8 T cells. General study results and limits: More hydrophobic TRB CDR3s occurred in CXCR3-positive than in CXCR3-negative naive cells. For the naive subsets, surface CD5 was similar, and TCR strength was inferred from TRB CDR3 properties.

The TCR comes from a human donor in good health. Some clones in this sample may be carry-over from other donors' samples. V usage is TRBV9 and J usage is TRBJ2-2; TCRdb calls TRBD1, which cannot be checked without DNA. The sequencing input was naive CXCR3- CD8+ T cells from blood. Subset denoted: CD45RO-CCR7+CD27+CD95- naive CD8+ T cells lacking CXCR3 (TNR3-). The CDR3 spells CASSTSRDSPNTGQLFF.